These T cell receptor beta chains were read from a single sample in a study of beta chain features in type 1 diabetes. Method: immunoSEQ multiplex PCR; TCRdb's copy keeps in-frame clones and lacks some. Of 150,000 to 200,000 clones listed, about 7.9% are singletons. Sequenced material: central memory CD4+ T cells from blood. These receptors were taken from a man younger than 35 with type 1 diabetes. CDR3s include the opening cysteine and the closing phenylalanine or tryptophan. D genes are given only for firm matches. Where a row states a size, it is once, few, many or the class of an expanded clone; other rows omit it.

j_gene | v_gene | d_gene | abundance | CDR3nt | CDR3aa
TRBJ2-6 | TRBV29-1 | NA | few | TGCAGCGTTGAAGTTAGCTCTGGGGCCAACGTCCTGACTTTC | CSVEVSSGANVLTF
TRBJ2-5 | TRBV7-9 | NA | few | TGTGCCAGCAGCTTAGTTATAGTATCTGAGACCCAGTACTTC | CASSLVIVSETQYF
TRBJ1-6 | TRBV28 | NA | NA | TGTGCCAGCTCCTTCTCCTATAATTCACCCCTCCACTTT | CASSFSYNSPLHF
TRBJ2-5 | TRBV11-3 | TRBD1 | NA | TGTGCCAGCAGCTACCGGACAGGGAAAGAGACCCAGTACTTC | CASSYRTGKETQYF
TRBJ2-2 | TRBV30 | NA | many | TGTGCCTGGACGGGGGCGAACACCGGGGAGCTGTTTTTT | CAWTGANTGELFF
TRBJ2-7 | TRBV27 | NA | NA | TGTGCCAGCAGTTTCTGGGGGGGCAGGGACGAGCAGTACTTC | CASSFWGGRDEQYF
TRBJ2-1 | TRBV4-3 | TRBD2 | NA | TGCGCCAGCAGCCAAGATCTGAGCGGGGGGTGGAATGAGCAGTTCTTC | CASSQDLSGGWNEQFF
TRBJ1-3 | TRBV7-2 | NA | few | TGTGCCAGCAGCTCGACAGCGACTGGAAACACCATATATTTT | CASSSTATGNTIYF
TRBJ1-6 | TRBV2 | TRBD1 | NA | TGTGCCAGCGGAGACAGGGGTAATTCACCCCTCCACTTT | CASGDRGNSPLHF
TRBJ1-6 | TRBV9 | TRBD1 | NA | TGTGCCAGCAGCGTGGGGACAGGGGGCAGTTCACCCCTCCACTTT | CASSVGTGGSSPLHF
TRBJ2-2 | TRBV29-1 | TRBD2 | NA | TGCAGCGCCCGGACTAGCGGTAACACCGGGGAGCTGTTTTTT | CSARTSGNTGELFF
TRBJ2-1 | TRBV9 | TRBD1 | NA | TGTGCCAGCAGCGTAGCGGACAGGGATGGGCAGTTCTTC | CASSVADRDGQFF
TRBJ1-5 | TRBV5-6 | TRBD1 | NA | TGTGCCAGCAGCTTGGGACGGACAGGGGTGGGCAATCAGCCCCAGCATTTT | CASSLGRTGVGNQPQHF
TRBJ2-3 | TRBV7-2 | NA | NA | TGTGCCAGCAGCTTAGCAAGGGGCTATTCAGATACGCAGTATTTT | CASSLARGYSDTQYF
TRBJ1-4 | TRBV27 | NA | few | TGTGCCAGCAGCCCTGGACACACAAATGAAAAACTGTTTTTT | CASSPGHTNEKLFF
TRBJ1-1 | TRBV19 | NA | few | TGTGCCAGTAGTATCGTTGGGTCTGGGGCGTACACTGAAGCTTTCTTT | CASSIVGSGAYTEAFF
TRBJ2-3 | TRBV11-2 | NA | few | TGTGCCAGCAGCTTACCGATCGCCCACAGTCTCACAGATACGCAGTATTTT | CASSLPIAHSLTDTQYF
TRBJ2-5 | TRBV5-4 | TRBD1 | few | TGTGCCAGCAGCTCACAGGGGGCCCAGGAGACCCAGTACTTC | CASSSQGAQETQYF
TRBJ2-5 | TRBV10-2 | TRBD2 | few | TGCGCCAGCAGACCCGGACTAGCGGGAGCGAGAGAGACCCAGTACTTC | CASRPGLAGARETQYF
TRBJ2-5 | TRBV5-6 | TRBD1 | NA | TGTGCCAGCACCCGGACAGGGGGGGAGACCCAGTACTTC | CASTRTGGETQYF
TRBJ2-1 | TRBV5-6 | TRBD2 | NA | TGTGCCAGCAGCTTGGCGGGACTAGCGGGGGATAACAATGAGCAGTTCTTC | CASSLAGLAGDNNEQFF
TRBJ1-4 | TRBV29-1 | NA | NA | TGCAGCGTTGGGGGCCCCCTCGGGGAAAAACTGTTTTTT | CSVGGPLGEKLFF
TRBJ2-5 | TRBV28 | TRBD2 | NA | TGTGCCAGCAGTTTAGCGTATAGCGGGAGGGCCAAGGAGACCCAGTACTTC | CASSLAYSGRAKETQYF
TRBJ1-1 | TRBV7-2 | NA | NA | TGTGCCAGCTCGAGACCCGGGGGGGCGAGAACTGAAGCTTTCTTT | CASSRPGGARTEAFF
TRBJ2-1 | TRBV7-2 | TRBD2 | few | TGTGCCAGCAGCTTAGCCACTAGCGGGGGGCCCTCGGGGGAGCAGTTCTTC | CASSLATSGGPSGEQFF
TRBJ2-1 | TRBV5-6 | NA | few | TGTGCCAGCAGCCTGATTAGTGAGCAGTTCTTC | CASSLISEQFF
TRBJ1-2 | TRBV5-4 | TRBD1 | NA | TGTGCCAGCAGCCGTCCCGGGACAGGGAACTATGGCTACACCTTC | CASSRPGTGNYGYTF
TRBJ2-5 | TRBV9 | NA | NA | TGTGCCAGCAGCGTAGGGCTGTCGATGGAGACCCAGTACTTC | CASSVGLSMETQYF
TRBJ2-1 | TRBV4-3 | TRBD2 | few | TGCGCCAGCAGCCAATTTCAAAGCGGGGGGGCTAGAAATGAGCAGTTCTTC | CASSQFQSGGARNEQFF
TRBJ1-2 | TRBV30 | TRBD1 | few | TGTGCCTGGAACCCCCGGACAGGGTACTATGGCTACACCTTC | CAWNPRTGYYGYTF
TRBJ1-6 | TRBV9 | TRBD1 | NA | TGTGCCAGCAGCGGGAACCAGGGGGCAGGTAATTCACCCCTCCACTTT | CASSGNQGAGNSPLHF
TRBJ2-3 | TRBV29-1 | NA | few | TGCAGCGCCCCGCTAGGCACAGATACGCAGTATTTT | CSAPLGTDTQYF
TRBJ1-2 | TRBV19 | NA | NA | TGTGCCAGTAGGGTCTCGGCGAGGGAGAACTATGGCTACACCTTC | CASRVSARENYGYTF
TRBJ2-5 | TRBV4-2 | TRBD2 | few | TGTGCCAGCAGCCAAGACGGGGCTAGCGGGATCGGGCGGGAGACCCAGTACTTC | CASSQDGASGIGRETQYF
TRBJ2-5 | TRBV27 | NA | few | TGTGCCAGCAGGAACCACCTAACAGGGCCTGAGACCCAGTACTTC | CASRNHLTGPETQYF
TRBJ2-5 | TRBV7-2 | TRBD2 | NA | TGTGCCAGCAGCTTAGGAGCGGGAGAACTAGGAGAGACCCAGTACTTC | CASSLGAGELGETQYF
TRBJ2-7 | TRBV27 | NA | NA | TGTGCCAGCAGTTTCGGCTACGAGCAGTACTTC | CASSFGYEQYF
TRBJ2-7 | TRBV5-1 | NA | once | TGCGCCAGCAGCTTGAATCTAGCTGGCGAGCAGTACTTC | CASSLNLAGEQYF
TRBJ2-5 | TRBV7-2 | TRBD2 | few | TGTGCCAGCAGTCTAGCGGGAGAGGGAGAGACCCAGTACTTC | CASSLAGEGETQYF
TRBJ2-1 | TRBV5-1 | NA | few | TGCGCCAGCAAGCTCGAAACCTACAATGAGCAGTTCTTC | CASKLETYNEQFF
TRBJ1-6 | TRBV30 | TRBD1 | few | TGTGCCTGGAGCGAACAGGGGGATGCACCCCTCCACTTT | CAWSEQGDAPLHF
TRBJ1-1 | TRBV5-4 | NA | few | TGTGCCAGCAGCTTACAGGGAGGGGTTGGATATTTAGCTTTCTTT | CASSLQGGVGYLAFF
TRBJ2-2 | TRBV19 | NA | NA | TGTGCCAGTAGTCCACCTAGCTCCGGGGAGCTGTTTTTT | CASSPPSSGELFF
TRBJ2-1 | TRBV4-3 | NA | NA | TGCGCCAGCAGCCGGGCCCCGCGGGTTTTAAACAATGAGCAGTTCTTC | CASSRAPRVLNNEQFF
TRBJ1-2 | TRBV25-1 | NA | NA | TGTGCCAGCAAAGGGTGGGACACTGTACTCCACACCTTC | CASKGWDTVLHTF
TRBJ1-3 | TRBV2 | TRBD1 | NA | TGTGCCAGCAGTGAAAGGACAGGGGGTGATGGAAACACCATATATTTT | CASSERTGGDGNTIYF
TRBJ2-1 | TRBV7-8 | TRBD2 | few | TGTGCCAGCAGCTTAGTTGCGACTAGCGGTTCCTACAATGAGCAGTTCTTC | CASSLVATSGSYNEQFF
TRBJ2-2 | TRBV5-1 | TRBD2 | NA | TGCGCCAGCAGCTCGCGGGGGGTGAACACCGGGGAGCTGTTTTTT | CASSSRGVNTGELFF
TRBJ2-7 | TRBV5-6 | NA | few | TGTGCCAGCAGCTCCTGGCCATCCTACGAGCAGTACTTC | CASSSWPSYEQYF
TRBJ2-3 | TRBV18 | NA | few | TGTGCCAGCTCACCTACGGCAGGGCTTAATACGCAGTATTTT | CASSPTAGLNTQYF
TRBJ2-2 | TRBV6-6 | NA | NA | TGTGCCAGCAGTTACGACGGGGTCGGGGAGCTGTTTTTT | CASSYDGVGELFF
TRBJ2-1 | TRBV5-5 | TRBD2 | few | TGTGCCAGCAGTCAAACTAGCGGGCCCTACAATGAGCAGTTCTTC | CASSQTSGPYNEQFF
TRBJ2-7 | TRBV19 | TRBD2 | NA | TGTGCCAGTAGTATAGACGCGGCTAGCGGGAGTCAGTACTTC | CASSIDAASGSQYF
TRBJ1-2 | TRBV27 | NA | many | TGTGCCAGCAGTTCGTCGGGGAGGTACGGCTACACCTTC | CASSSSGRYGYTF
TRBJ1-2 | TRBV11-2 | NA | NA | TGTGCCAGCAGCCCGAGGAGGGACCATTGGGGCTACACCTTC | CASSPRRDHWGYTF
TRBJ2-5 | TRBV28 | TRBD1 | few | TGTGCCAGCAGCCTACTCGGGACAGCCTCACAAGAGACCCAGTACTTC | CASSLLGTASQETQYF
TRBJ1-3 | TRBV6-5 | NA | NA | TGTGCCAGCAGCCCCATCCTGACAATCCCAAACACCATATATTTT | CASSPILTIPNTIYF
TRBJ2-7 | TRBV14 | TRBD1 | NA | TGTGCCAGCAGCCAAGGCGGTGTAGGGGGCCGCCGTCTACGGTACGAGCAGTACTTC | CASSQGGVGGRRLRYEQYF
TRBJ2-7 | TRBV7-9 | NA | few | TGTGCCAGCAGCCTAGGGGAGCTCAACTACGAGCAGTACTTC | CASSLGELNYEQYF
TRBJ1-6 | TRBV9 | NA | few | TGTGCCAGCAAGGGGCAGGGGAATTCACCCCTCCACTTT | CASKGQGNSPLHF